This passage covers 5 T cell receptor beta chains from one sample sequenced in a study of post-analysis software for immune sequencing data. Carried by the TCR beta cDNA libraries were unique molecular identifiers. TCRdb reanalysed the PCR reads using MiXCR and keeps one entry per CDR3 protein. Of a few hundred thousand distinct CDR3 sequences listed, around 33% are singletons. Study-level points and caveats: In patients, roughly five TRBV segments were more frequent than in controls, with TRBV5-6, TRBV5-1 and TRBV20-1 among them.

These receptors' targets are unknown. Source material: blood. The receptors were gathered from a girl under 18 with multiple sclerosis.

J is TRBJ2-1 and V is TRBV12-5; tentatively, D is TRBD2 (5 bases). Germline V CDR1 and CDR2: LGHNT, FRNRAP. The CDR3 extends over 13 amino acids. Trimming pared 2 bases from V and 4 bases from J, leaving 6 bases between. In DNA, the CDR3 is TGTGCTAGTGGTTTGAGCGGATACAATGAGCAGTTCTTC. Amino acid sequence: CASGLSGYNEQFF. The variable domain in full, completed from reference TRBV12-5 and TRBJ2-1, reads DARVTQTPRHKVTEMGQEVTMRCQPILGHNTVFWYRQTMMQGLELLAYFRNRAPLDDSGMPKDRFSAEMPDATLATLKIQPSEPRDSAVYFCASGLSGYNEQFFGPGTRLTVL.

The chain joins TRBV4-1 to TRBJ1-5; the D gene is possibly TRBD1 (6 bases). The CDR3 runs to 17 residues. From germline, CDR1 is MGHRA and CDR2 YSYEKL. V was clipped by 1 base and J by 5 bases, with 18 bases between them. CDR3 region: CASSQGRGGRMDQPQHF. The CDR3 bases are TGCGCCAGCAGCCAAGGTAGGGGGGGGAGGATGGATCAGCCCCAGCATTTT.

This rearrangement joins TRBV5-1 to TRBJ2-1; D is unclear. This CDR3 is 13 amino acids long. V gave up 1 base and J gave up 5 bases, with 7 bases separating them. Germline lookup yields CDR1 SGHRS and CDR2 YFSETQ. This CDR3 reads CASSLMADNEQFF. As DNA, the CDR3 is TGCGCCAGCAGCTTGATGGCCGACAATGAGCAGTTCTTC.

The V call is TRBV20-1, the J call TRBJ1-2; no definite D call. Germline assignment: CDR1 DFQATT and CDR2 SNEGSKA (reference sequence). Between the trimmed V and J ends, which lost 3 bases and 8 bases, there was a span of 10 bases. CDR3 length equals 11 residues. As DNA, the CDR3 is TGCAGTGCTAGCGATCCCCCCGGCTACACCTTC. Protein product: CSASDPPGYTF.

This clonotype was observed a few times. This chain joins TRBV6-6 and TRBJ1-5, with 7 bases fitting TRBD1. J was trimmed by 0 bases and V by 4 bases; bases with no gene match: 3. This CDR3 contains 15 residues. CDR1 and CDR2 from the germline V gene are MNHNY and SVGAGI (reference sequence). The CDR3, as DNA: TGTGCCAGCAGTTCGGACAGGAATAGCAATCAGCCCCAGCATTTT. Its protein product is CASSSDRNSNQPQHF.